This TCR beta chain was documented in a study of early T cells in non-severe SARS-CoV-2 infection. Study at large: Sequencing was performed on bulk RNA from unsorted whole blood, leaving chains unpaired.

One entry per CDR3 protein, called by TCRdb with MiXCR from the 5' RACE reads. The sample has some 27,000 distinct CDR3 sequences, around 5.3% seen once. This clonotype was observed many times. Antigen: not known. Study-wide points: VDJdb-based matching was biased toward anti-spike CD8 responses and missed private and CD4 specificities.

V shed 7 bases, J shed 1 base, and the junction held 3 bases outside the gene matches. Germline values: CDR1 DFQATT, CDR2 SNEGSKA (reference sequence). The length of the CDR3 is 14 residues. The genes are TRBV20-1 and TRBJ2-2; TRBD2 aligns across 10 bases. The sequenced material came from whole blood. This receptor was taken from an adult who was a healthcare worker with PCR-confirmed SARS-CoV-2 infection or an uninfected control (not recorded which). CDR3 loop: CSGRTSGNTGELFF. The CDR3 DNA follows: TGCAGTGGCCGGACTAGCGGGAACACCGGGGAGCTGTTTTTT.